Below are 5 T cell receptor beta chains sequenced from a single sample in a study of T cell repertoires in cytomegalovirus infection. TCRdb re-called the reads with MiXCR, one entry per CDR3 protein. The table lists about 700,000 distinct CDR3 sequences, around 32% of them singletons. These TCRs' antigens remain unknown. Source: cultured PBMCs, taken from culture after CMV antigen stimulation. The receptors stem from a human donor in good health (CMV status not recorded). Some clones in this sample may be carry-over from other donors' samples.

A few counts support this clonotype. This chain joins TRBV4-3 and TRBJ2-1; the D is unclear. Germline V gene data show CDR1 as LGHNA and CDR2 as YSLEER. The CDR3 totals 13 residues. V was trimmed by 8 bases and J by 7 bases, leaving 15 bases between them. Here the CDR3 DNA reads TGCGCCAGCCCCGCTAGAAGGCGGAATGAGCAGTTCTTC. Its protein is CASPARRRNEQFF.

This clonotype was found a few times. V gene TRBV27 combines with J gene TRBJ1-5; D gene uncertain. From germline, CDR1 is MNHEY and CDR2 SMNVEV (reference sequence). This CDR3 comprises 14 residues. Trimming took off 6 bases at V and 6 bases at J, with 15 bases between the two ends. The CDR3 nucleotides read TGTGCCAGCAGACCCACGGGGTACAGTCAGCCCCAGCATTTT. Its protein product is CASRPTGYSQPQHF.

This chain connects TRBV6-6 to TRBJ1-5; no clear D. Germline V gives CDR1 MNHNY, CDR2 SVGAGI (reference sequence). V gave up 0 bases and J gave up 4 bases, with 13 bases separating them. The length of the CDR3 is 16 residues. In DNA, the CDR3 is TGTGCCAGCAGTTACTCGAAAGCCACTTTAAATCAGCCCCAGCATTTT. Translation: CASSYSKATLNQPQHF.

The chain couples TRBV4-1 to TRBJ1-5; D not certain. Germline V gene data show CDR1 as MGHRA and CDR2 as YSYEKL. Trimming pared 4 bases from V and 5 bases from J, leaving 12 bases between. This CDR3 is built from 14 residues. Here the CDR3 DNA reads TGCGCCAGCAGCCCCTACCGGTTGTATCAGCCCCAGCATTTT. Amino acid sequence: CASSPYRLYQPQHF.

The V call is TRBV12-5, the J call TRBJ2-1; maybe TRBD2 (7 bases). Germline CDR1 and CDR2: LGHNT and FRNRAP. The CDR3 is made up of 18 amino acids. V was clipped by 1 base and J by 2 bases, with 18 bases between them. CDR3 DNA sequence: TGTGCTAGTGGTTTGGCAAAACTAGGGGGAGGGCCCTACAATGAGCAGTTCTTC. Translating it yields CASGLAKLGGGPYNEQFF.